Listed below are T cell receptor beta chains from one sample, sequenced in a study of radiotherapy plus CTLA-4 blockade in lung cancer. Sequenced by immunoSEQ multiplex PCR; TCRdb stores in-frame clones only, minus some. Among roughly 48,000 clones listed, 65% to 85% were seen once. Sample: peripheral blood, taken from a patient treated with radiotherapy plus ipilimumab. The origin of the receptors is a human donor with non-small cell lung cancer who had stable disease on radiotherapy plus ipilimumab. Each CDR3 is given with its conserved first and last residue.

J | V | CDR3
TRBJ2-7 | TRBV14 | CASSQGGPSYEQYF
TRBJ1-1 | TRBV9 | CASSPGGGKNTEAFF
TRBJ1-6 | TRBV6-1 | CASSEWAWRVESPLHF
TRBJ1-6 | TRBV11-2 | CASSLEQNYNSPLHF
TRBJ1-2 | TRBV5-6 | CASSLFGVTNYGYTF
TRBJ1-2 | TRBV2 | CARVDRGSYGYTF
TRBJ2-1 | TRBV2 | CARGRNEQFF
TRBJ2-3 | TRBV9 | CASSLGRSAHTDTQYF
TRBJ1-2 | TRBV19 | CASTTTLPRDATNYGYTF
TRBJ2-1 | TRBV10-2 | CASSELDEQFF
TRBJ2-2 | TRBV28 | CASTGSRGELFF
TRBJ1-5 | TRBV2 | CASSETQDQPQHF
TRBJ2-1 | TRBV5-8 | CASSSSGVLNEQFF
TRBJ1-2 | TRBV5-1 | CASSYFGGLNYGYTF
TRBJ1-6 | TRBV18 | CASSPQDSYNSPLHF
TRBJ1-3 | TRBV12-5 | CASGSVLRTGHTIYF